The text below deals with one T cell receptor beta chain. Its antigen is not yet known. No base quality information exists; no much larger clone differs at one position. CDR1 SQVTM and CDR2 ANQGSEA are derived from the germline V gene. The CDR3, cysteine through phenylalanine, is 13 amino acids long. The retained sequence is limited to the CDR3, 39 bases, with the frame set at the first base. The V end loses 0 bases and the J end loses 3 bases, and a stretch of 9 bases separates them. One collaborating source in Seattle enrolled patients while the patients were actively infected and followed the patients over time throughout the course of disease. Collaborating institutions collected whole blood in K2EDTA tubes following their own protocols. For TCRbeta analysis, collaborators shipped samples as frozen whole blood, isolated PBMCs, or DNA extracted from either of those sample types. The immunoSEQ Assay, a bias-controlled multiplex PCR, was used to amplify TCRbeta CDR3 regions from genomic DNA. Turning to the authors' computational methods: The number of nucleated cells in each sample was estimated by amplification of reference gene primers within the assay. To quantify the absolute abundance of each unique TCRbeta CDR3 rearrangement, sequence reads were collapsed and filtered. For each sample, productive Simpson clonality was calculated as the square root of Simpson's diversity index over productive rearrangements. TCRdb provides this immuneACCESS table in a form limited to in-frame rearrangements. Some clones are lacking; in checked studies, under half of them reflect an unresolved V gene, and why the rest are absent is not known. Clone size and the V and J calls come from that table; the DNA yielded D and trimming. For this sample there are approximately 140,000 clones; about 88% appear just once. The ten largest clones capture roughly 2.5% of the sample.

The source of the sample is a study of blood T cell repertoires in COVID-19 (dated by TCRdb to the early 2020s). Background for the entire study: The collaborator samples originated in the United States, Italy and Spain and spanned the acute and convalescent phases of COVID-19. The prospective study material was composed of cDNA or gDNA derived from T cells, B-cell-depleted T cells, or PBMCs. The dataset comprised deeply sampled blood TCRbeta repertoires from subjects exposed to, actively infected with, or recovered from COVID-19. A freely available public database, intended as a resource for researchers studying the immune response to SARS-CoV-2, is where the repertoires were released. Samples were obtained from the ongoing ImmuneRACE study (first 160 participants) and from 1,254 subjects provided by 6 global collaborators. The sample metadata nearly always contained a de-identified subject ID, COVID-19 status, age in years and sex. Where HLA class I and class II types were available, the types were taken from metadata supplied by the sample provider, not from assay-based typing. Study-level results and caveats: Clinical and demographic metadata were provided uncurated, with the amount varying by source and participant.

The chain employs TRBV29-1 and TRBJ2-7; the D segment could be TRBD1, given 5 matching bases. Sequenced: peripheral blood. This sequence originates from a human donor with COVID-19, enrolled during active disease. The donor label of this sample is uncertain. The DNA sequence follows: TGCAGCGTTGAAGAAGGGGCAGACTACGAGCAGTACTTC. This yields the protein CSVEEGADYEQYF.